Each of the 8 T cell receptor beta chains below was sequenced from the same sample in a study of cytomegalovirus exposure and HLA in healthy donors. Sequencing was performed with immunoSEQ multiplex PCR; in TCRdb, only in-frame clones are kept and a portion is missing. Seen here are about 260,000 clones, 80% to 95% observed once, and the top ten hold approximately 3%. Source material: PBMCs. These TCRs come from a woman in her twenties or thirties in good health and CMV-seronegative.

The rearrangement uses TRBV11-3 and TRBJ2-1; D gene unclear. Germline-derived CDR1 and CDR2 are SGHNT and YENEEA. This CDR3 has 13 amino acids. V dropped 1 base and J dropped 3 bases, with 4 bases sitting between them. The CDR3, as DNA: TGTGCCAGCAGCTTAGCCAGCTACAATGAGCAGTTCTTC. The encoded protein is CASSLASYNEQFF.

V usage is TRBV7-3 and J usage is TRBJ2-1; 9 bases align to TRBD2. The germline V gene has CDR1 SGHTA and CDR2 FQGTGA. This CDR3 contains 15 residues. The V gene end was trimmed by 3 bases and the J gene end by 8 bases; junction bases not matched to a gene: 8. This CDR3 is CASSFVAGGPDEQFF. The CDR3 region has the DNA TGTGCCAGCAGCTTTGTGGCGGGAGGGCCGGATGAGCAGTTCTTC. Looking up the rest from reference TRBV7-3 and TRBJ2-1 gives the full variable domain: GAGVSQTPSNKVTEKGKYVELRCDPISGHTALYWYRQSLGQGPEFLIYFQGTGAADDSGLPNDRFFAVRPEGSVSTLKIQRTERGDSAVYLCASSFVAGGPDEQFFGPGTRLTVL.

The chain joins TRBV27 to TRBJ2-7, with 15 bases that match TRBD2. The trim removed 5 bases at V and 3 bases at J, leaving 8 bases unmatched. The CDR3 is 17 residues long. Germline CDR1 and CDR2: MNHEY and SMNVEV (reference sequence). This CDR3 is CASSPGTSGRYRYEQYF. The CDR3, as DNA: TGTGCCAGCAGTCCTGGGACTAGCGGGAGGTACCGCTACGAGCAGTACTTC.

This chain connects TRBV2 to TRBJ2-7; no clear D. From germline, CDR1 is SNHLY and CDR2 FYNNEI. The CDR3 covers 12 residues. Trimming took 7 bases from V and 6 from J, leaving 13 bases between them. The CDR3: CASILRVGEQYF. The CDR3 coding sequence is TGTGCCAGCATTTTAAGGGTGGGCGAGCAGTACTTC.

J is TRBJ2-5 and V is TRBV5-6, with D hard to call. This CDR3 has 12 residues. V was trimmed by 1 base and J by 5 bases, leaving 6 bases between them. Germline V gives CDR1 SGHDT, CDR2 YYEEEE. CDR3 region: CASSLIRETQYF. As DNA, the CDR3 is TGTGCCAGCAGCTTGATTAGGGAGACCCAGTACTTC. Drawing the rest from reference TRBV5-6 and TRBJ2-5, the complete variable domain is DAGVTQSPTHLIKTRGQQVTLRCSPKSGHDTVSWYQQALGQGPQFIFQYYEEEERQRGNFPDRFSGHQFPNYSSELNVNALLLGDSALYLCASSLIRETQYFGPGTRLLVL.

The V and J genes are TRBV7-8 and TRBJ1-2; 7 bases match TRBD1. This CDR3 comprises 14 residues. Germline CDR1 SGHVS, CDR2 FQNEAQ. The J segment lost 5 bases and the V segment lost 6 bases, leaving 9 bases of the junction unmatched. CDR3 sequence reads: CASRPGETGYGYTF. In DNA form, the CDR3 reads TGTGCCAGCAGACCCGGGGAGACAGGGTATGGCTACACCTTC.

This clone appeared a single time. The CDR3 DNA sequence: TGTGCCAGCTCCCTCAGACAGGGCGCGAATCAGCCCCAGCATTTT. This gives the protein CASSLRQGANQPQHF. This rearrangement joins TRBV18 to TRBJ1-5; 7 bases map to TRBD1. After removal of 6 bases from V and 4 bases from J, the junction contained 9 bases not matched to a gene. CDR1 and CDR2 (germline): KGHSH, LQKENI. CDR3 length equals 15 residues.

The J gene is TRBJ1-2, the V gene TRBV6-5; 7 nucleotides match TRBD1. The CDR3 totals 16 residues. Trimming at V came to 0 bases and at J to 2 bases, leaving 6 bases not matched to a gene. Germline V gene data show CDR1 as MNHEY and CDR2 as SVGAGI. Here the CDR3 reads CASSYSRVGQNYGYTF. CDR3 in DNA: TGTGCCAGCAGTTACTCGAGGGTGGGACAGAACTATGGCTACACCTTC.